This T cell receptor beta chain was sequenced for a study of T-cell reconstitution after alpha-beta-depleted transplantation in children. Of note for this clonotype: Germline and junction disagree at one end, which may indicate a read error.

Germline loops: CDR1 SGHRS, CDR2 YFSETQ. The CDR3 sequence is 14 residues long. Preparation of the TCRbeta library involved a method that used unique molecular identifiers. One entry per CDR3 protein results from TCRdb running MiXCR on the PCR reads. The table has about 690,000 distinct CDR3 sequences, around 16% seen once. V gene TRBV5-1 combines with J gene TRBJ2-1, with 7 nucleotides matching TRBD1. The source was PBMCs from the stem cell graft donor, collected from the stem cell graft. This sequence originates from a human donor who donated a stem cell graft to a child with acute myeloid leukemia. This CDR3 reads CASSLARGLNDQFF. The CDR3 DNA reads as TGCGCCAGCAGCTTGGCTAGGGGGCTGAATGACCAGTTCTTC.